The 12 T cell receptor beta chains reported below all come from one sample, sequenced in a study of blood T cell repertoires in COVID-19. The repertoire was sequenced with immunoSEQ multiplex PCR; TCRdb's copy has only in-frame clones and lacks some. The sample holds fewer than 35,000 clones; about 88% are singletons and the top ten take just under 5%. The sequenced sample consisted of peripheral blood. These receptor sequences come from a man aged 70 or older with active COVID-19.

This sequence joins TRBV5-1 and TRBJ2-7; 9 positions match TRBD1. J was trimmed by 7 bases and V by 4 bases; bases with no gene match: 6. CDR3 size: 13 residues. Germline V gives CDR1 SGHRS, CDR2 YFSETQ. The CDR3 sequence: CASSRGQGSEQYF. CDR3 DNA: TGCGCCAGCAGCCGAGGACAGGGGAGTGAGCAGTACTTC.

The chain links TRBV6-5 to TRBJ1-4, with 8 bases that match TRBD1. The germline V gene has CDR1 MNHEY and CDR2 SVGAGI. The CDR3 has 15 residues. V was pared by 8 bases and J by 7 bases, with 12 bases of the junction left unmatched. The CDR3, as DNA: TGTGCCAGCCGGACAGGGACACCCCGGGGTGAAAAACTGTTTTTT. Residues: CASRTGTPRGEKLFF.

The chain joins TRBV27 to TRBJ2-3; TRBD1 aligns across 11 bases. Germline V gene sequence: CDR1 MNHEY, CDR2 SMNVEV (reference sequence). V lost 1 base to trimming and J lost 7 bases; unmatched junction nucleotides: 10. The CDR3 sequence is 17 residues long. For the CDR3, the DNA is TGTGCCAGCAGTTTATTAGCGTTCGGACAGGGGGCCTATACGCAGTATTTT. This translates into CASSLLAFGQGAYTQYF.

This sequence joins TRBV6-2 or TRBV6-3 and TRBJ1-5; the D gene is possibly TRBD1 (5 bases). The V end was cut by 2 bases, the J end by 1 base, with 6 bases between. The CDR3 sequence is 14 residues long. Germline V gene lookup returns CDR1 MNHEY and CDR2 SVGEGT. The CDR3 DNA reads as TGTGCCAGCAGTTACGGGGGGAGCAATCAGCCCCAGCATTTT. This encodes CASSYGGSNQPQHF.

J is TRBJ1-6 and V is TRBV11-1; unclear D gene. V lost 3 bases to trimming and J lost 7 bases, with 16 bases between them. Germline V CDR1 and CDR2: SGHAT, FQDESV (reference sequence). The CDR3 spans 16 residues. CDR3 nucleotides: TGTGCCAGCAGCTTGAGGCCACGATCCAGCAATTCACCCCTCCACTTT. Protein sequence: CASSLRPRSSNSPLHF. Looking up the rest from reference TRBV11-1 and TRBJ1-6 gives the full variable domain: EAEVAQSPRYKITEKSQAVAFWCDPISGHATLYWYRQILGQGPELLVQFQDESVVDDSQLPKDRFSAERLKGVDSTLKIQPAELGDSAMYLCASSLRPRSSNSPLHFGNGTRLTVT.

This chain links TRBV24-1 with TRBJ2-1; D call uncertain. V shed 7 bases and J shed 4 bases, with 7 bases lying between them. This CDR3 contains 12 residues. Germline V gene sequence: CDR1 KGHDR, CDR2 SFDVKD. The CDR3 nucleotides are TGTGCCACCAGAAACAGATACAATGAGCAGTTCTTC. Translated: CATRNRYNEQFF.

CDR3 region: CASSARSGGQPQHF. CDR3 sequence (DNA): TGTGCCAGCAGCGCCCGCTCGGGGGGCCAGCCCCAGCATTTT. The gene calls are TRBV2 and TRBJ1-5; the D gene is possibly TRBD1 (6 bases). Looked up from germline, CDR1 is SNHLY and CDR2 is FYNNEI. V was shortened by 6 bases and J by 7 bases, with 16 bases between the two germline ends. The CDR3 is 14 residues long.

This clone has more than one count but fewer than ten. The CDR3 reads CASSQEGGAEAFF. Written as DNA, the CDR3 is TGTGCCAGCAGCCAAGAGGGAGGGGCTGAAGCTTTCTTT. This chain links TRBV4-2 with TRBJ1-1; D possibly corresponds to TRBD1 (5 bases). Germline assignment: CDR1 LGHNA and CDR2 YNFKEQ. CDR3 length: 13 amino acids. V was shortened by 0 bases and J by 6 bases, with 8 bases between the two germline ends.

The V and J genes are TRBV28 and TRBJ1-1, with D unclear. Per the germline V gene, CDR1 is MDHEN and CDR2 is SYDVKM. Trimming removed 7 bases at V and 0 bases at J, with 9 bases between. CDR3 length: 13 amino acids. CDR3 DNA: TGTGCCAGCACCTTCCGTATGAACACTGAAGCTTTCTTT. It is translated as CASTFRMNTEAFF.

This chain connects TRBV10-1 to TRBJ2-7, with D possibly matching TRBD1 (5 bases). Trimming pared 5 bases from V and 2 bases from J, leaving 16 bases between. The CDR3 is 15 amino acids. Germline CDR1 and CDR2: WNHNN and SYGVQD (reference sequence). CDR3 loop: CASSPLLGPTYEQYF. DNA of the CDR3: TGCGCCAGCAGTCCTTTACTGGGGCCTACCTACGAGCAGTACTTC.

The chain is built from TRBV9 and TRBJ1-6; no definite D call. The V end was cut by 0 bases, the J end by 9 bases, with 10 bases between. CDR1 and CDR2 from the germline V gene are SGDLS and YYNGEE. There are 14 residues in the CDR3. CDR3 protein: CASSVEGEASPLHF. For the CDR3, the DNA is TGTGCCAGCAGCGTAGAGGGAGAGGCTTCACCCCTCCACTTT.

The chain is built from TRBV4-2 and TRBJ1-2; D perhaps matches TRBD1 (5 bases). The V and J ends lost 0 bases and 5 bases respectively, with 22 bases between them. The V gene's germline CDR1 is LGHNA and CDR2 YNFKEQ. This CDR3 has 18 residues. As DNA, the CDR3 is TGTGCCAGCAGCCAAGAGCGCGCAGGGTGGGTAATGAGTTATGGCTACACCTTC. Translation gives CASSQERAGWVMSYGYTF.